Following are 24 T cell receptor beta chains from one sample sequenced in a study of blood T cell repertoires in COVID-19. Produced via immunoSEQ multiplex PCR; TCRdb's table is partial and in-frame only. Here the sample spans about 44,000 clones, approximately 90% being singletons. Material: peripheral blood. These receptors were obtained from a human donor in a cohort sampled during active COVID-19.

The chain couples TRBV7-8 to TRBJ1-1, with 10 bases fitting TRBD1. The germline V gene encodes CDR1 SGHVS and CDR2 FQNEAQ. The CDR3 totals 14 residues. V shed 5 bases, J shed 4 bases, and the junction held 4 bases outside the gene matches. CDR3 residues: CASSIRTGGTEAFF. CDR3 DNA: TGTGCCAGCAGCATAAGGACAGGGGGCACTGAAGCTTTCTTT. Based on the CDR3 plus reference TRBV7-8 and TRBJ1-1, the full variable domain is GAGVSQSPRYKVAKRGQDVALRCDPISGHVSLFWYQQALGQGPEFLTYFQNEAQLDKSGLPSDRFFAERPEGSVSTLKIQRTQQEDSAVYLCASSIRTGGTEAFFGQGTRLTVV.

V is TRBV2 and J is TRBJ1-2; unclear D gene. Trimming cost V 3 bases and J 0 bases, with 11 bases left between them. This CDR3 spans 15 amino acids. Germline assignment: CDR1 SNHLY and CDR2 FYNNEI. The CDR3 DNA is TGTGCCAGCAGTGAGGAAGGAGGACCTAACTATGGCTACACCTTC. Its protein is CASSEEGGPNYGYTF. The entire variable domain, with the rest obtained from reference TRBV2 and TRBJ1-2, is as follows: EPEVTQTPSHQVTQMGQEVILRCVPISNHLYFYWYRQILGQKVEFLVSFYNNEISEKSEIFDDQFSVERPDGSNFTLKIRSTKLEDSAMYFCASSEEGGPNYGYTFGSGTRLTVV.

The chain couples TRBV3-1 (or the pseudogene TRBV3-2) to TRBJ1-6; D is perhaps TRBD1 (5 bases). V lost 4 bases and J lost 6, with 10 bases in between. This CDR3 region has 14 residues. Looked up from germline, CDR1 is LGHDT and CDR2 is YNNKEL (reference sequence). The CDR3 region has the DNA TGTGCCAGCAGCCCCCGGGGGACTAATTCACCCCTCCACTTT. Protein: CASSPRGTNSPLHF.

The chain combines TRBV21-1 with TRBJ2-7; the D call of TRBD1 is as the table states it, not checked on the DNA. TRBV21-1 corresponds to a pseudogene. The CDR3 runs to 12 residues. The CDR3 nucleotides are TGTGCCAGCAGCAAAAGCAGGTACGAGCAGTACTTC. Its translation is CASSKSRYEQYF.

The chain carries TRBV28 and TRBJ2-2; possible D gene TRBD2, 5 bases. V was trimmed by 5 bases and J by 3 bases, leaving 10 bases between them. This CDR3 comprises 14 residues. Per germline, CDR1 MDHEN and CDR2 SYDVKM. In nucleotides, the CDR3 is TGTGCCAGCAGTCAGAGCGGATACACCGGGGAGCTGTTTTTT. It is translated as CASSQSGYTGELFF.

J is TRBJ1-2 and V is TRBV7-2, with D uncertain. Germline V gene data show CDR1 as SGHTA and CDR2 as FQGNSA. This CDR3 is built from 13 residues. Trimming cost V 4 bases and J 0 bases, with 6 bases left between them. The CDR3 DNA reads TGTGCCAGCAGCTCGACACCTAACTATGGCTACACCTTC. Translating it yields CASSSTPNYGYTF.

The chain combines TRBV18 with TRBJ2-7, with 7 bases aligning to TRBD1. Germline V lookup: CDR1 KGHSH, CDR2 LQKENI. V shed 5 bases and J 2 bases; nucleotides not matched to a gene: 3. The CDR3 contains 13 residues. This chain's CDR3 is CASSSGGTYEQYF. The CDR3 DNA is TGTGCCAGCTCATCAGGGGGTACCTACGAGCAGTACTTC.

This chain links TRBV27 with TRBJ2-1; D remains unclear. The CDR3 is 16 residues long. Germline V gene lookup returns CDR1 MNHEY and CDR2 SMNVEV (reference sequence). Trimming removed 5 bases from V and 4 bases from J, with 18 bases in between. As DNA, the CDR3 is TGTGCCAGCAGTCCCCGATGGCAATCTCAATACAATGAGCAGTTCTTC. It yields the protein CASSPRWQSQYNEQFF.

This rearrangement joins TRBV27 to TRBJ1-2; 9 bases match TRBD1. V gave up 8 bases and J gave up 6 bases; unmatched junction bases: 10. The V gene's germline CDR1 is MNHEY and CDR2 SMNVEV (reference sequence). This CDR3 has 14 amino acids. CDR3 in amino acids: CASLHPGQGDGYTF. The CDR3 nucleotides are TGTGCCAGCCTTCACCCGGGACAGGGTGATGGCTACACCTTC.

This rearrangement joins TRBV19 to TRBJ2-7, with a tentative D call TRBD2 (6 bases). Trimming cost V 5 bases and J 4 bases, with 12 bases left between them. Germline assignment: CDR1 LNHDA and CDR2 SQIVND (reference sequence). The CDR3 sequence is 13 residues long. The CDR3 here is CASSSGERYEQYF. The CDR3 DNA reads TGTGCCAGTAGTTCGGGGGAAAGGTACGAGCAGTACTTC.

The V gene is TRBV7-2, the J gene TRBJ1-5; 7 nucleotides line up with TRBD1. Germline loops: CDR1 SGHTA, CDR2 FQGNSA. The CDR3 is 16 residues long. V dropped 0 bases and J dropped 4; count of bases not matched to a gene: 6. CDR3 DNA: TGTGCCAGCAGCTTAGCGAGCAGGGGGAATAATCAGCCCCAGCATTTT. Residues: CASSLASRGNNQPQHF.

V and J are TRBV5-4 and TRBJ2-1; TRBD1 matches 7 bases. V lost 2 bases to trimming and J lost 4 bases; unmatched junction nucleotides: 3. CDR1 is SGHNT, CDR2 YYREEE, per germline (reference sequence). The CDR3 runs to 14 residues. In DNA form, the CDR3 reads TGTGCCAGCAGCTTAGACAGGGCGTACAATGAGCAGTTCTTC. This gives the protein CASSLDRAYNEQFF.

The chain uses TRBV5-4 and TRBJ2-2; weak D call: TRBD1 (6 bases). The CDR3 loop spans 15 amino acids. The germline CDR1 and CDR2 sequences are SGHNT and YYREEE (reference sequence). V was trimmed by 6 bases and J by 5 bases, leaving 17 bases between them. The CDR3 reads CASKREGVGTGELFF. The CDR3 DNA is TGTGCCAGCAAACGAGAGGGGGTTGGGACCGGGGAGCTGTTTTTT.

CDR3 coding DNA: TGCGCCAGCAGCCAAGAGTCCCTCACAGGGAAAGCTTTCTTT. Translated, it gives CASSQESLTGKAFF. The V call is TRBV4-3, the J call TRBJ1-1; D is possibly TRBD1 (6 bases). CDR1 LGHNA and CDR2 YSLEER come from the germline V gene. The CDR3 contains 14 residues. V shed 0 bases and J shed 9 bases, with 14 bases lying between them.

The DNA of the CDR3 is TGCAGCGTTGAACTGCGGGAGGGCCTTTACGAGCAGTACTTC. Protein: CSVELREGLYEQYF. The V and J genes are TRBV29-1 and TRBJ2-7; 9 positions agree with TRBD2. The CDR3 consists of 14 residues. Germline CDR1 is SQVTM and CDR2 is ANQGSEA. The J segment lost 4 bases and the V segment lost 2 bases, leaving 6 bases of the junction unmatched.

This clone occurred once. This rearrangement joins TRBV5-4 to TRBJ1-1, with D unresolved. CDR1 is SGHNT and CDR2 is YYREEE in the germline V gene (reference sequence). The CDR3 has 14 residues. The germline V and J ends were trimmed by 0 bases and 5 bases, with 11 bases remaining between them. The CDR3 coding sequence is TGTGCCAGCAGCTTGGGACTCCGGCGGACTGAAGCTTTCTTT. Residues: CASSLGLRRTEAFF. The variable domain in full, with the rest retrieved from reference TRBV5-4 and TRBJ1-1, is ETGVTQSPTHLIKTRGQQVTLRCSSQSGHNTVSWYQQALGQGPQFIFQYYREEENGRGNFPPRFSGLQFPNYSSELNVNALELDDSALYLCASSLGLRRTEAFFGQGTRLTVV.

The V call is TRBV5-1, the J call TRBJ2-7, with 10 bases fitting TRBD1. CDR1 is SGHRS and CDR2 is YFSETQ in the germline V gene. With V trimmed by 4 bases and J by 2 bases, 6 bases remained unmatched. The CDR3 is 15 residues long. CDR3: CASSPGGTGAYEQYF. The CDR3 nucleotides are TGCGCCAGCAGCCCCGGGGGGACAGGGGCCTACGAGCAGTACTTC.

V is TRBV7-9 and J is TRBJ1-4; D is possibly TRBD1 (5 bases). Looked up from germline, CDR1 is SEHNR and CDR2 is FQNEAQ (reference sequence). The ends were cut back, 4 bases at V and 8 bases at J, with 14 bases in the middle. CDR3 length equals 14 residues. The DNA of the CDR3 is TGTGCCAGCAGCTCGGGACTCTCGGGAGAAAAACTGTTTTTT. Protein sequence: CASSSGLSGEKLFF.

This rearrangement joins TRBV25-1 to TRBJ2-6; D call uncertain. The CDR3 is made up of 15 amino acids. V lost 5 bases, J lost 4 bases, and 12 bases lay in between. Germline V gene sequence: CDR1 MGHDK, CDR2 SYGVNS. The CDR3 reads CASSRVGTGANVLTF. In DNA, the CDR3 is TGTGCCAGCAGTCGGGTGGGTACAGGGGCCAACGTCCTGACTTTC.

J is TRBJ2-7 and V is TRBV7-2; 7 nucleotides agree with TRBD1. This CDR3 contains 15 residues. Germline CDR1 and CDR2: SGHTA and FQGNSA. Trimming removed 5 bases from V and 5 bases from J; junction bases left unmatched: 12. The DNA for the CDR3 is TGTGCCAGCAGCCTTAGGTCCAGGGGGACCCACGAGCAGTACTTC. Residues: CASSLRSRGTHEQYF.

V is TRBV30 and J is TRBJ1-2; D is undetermined. The CDR3 extends over 12 amino acids. Germline CDR1 GTSNPN, CDR2 SVGIG (reference sequence). V was trimmed by 1 base and J by 8 bases, leaving 11 bases between them. The CDR3 nucleotides read TGTGCCTGGAGTGGCGCAAGTCGAGGCTACACCTTC. Translation: CAWSGASRGYTF.

The V gene is TRBV2, the J gene TRBJ2-5, with 13 bases fitting TRBD2. This CDR3 has 14 amino acids. Germline values: CDR1 SNHLY, CDR2 FYNNEI. Trimming at V came to 6 bases and at J to 9 bases, leaving 7 bases not matched to a gene. In DNA, the CDR3 is TGTGCCAGCAGGGGGGCGGGACTAGCGGGACCCCAGTACTTC. Its protein product is CASRGAGLAGPQYF.

V gene TRBV19 combines with J gene TRBJ2-5, with 10 bases that match TRBD1. Germline lookup yields CDR1 LNHDA and CDR2 SQIVND (reference sequence). The V segment lost 6 bases and the J segment 7 bases; nucleotides outside the gene matches: 8. The CDR3 is made up of 14 amino acids. This CDR3 reads CASSRTGQGVTQYF. The CDR3 bases are TGTGCCAGTAGCAGAACCGGACAGGGGGTGACCCAGTACTTC.

The chain uses TRBV11-1 and TRBJ2-3; 13 bases agree with TRBD2. Trimming removed 5 bases from V and 6 bases from J; junction bases left unmatched: 8. In germline, CDR1 is SGHAT, CDR2 FQDESV (reference sequence). This CDR3 spans 16 amino acids. Written as DNA, the CDR3 is TGTGCCAGCAGCCCCAGACTAGCGGGAGGATCTGATACGCAGTATTTT. The encoded protein is CASSPRLAGGSDTQYF.